This entry features one T cell receptor (beta chain) sequence. Original processing methods: Reference gene primer amplification gave estimated nucleated cell counts. The table came from immunoSEQ multiplex PCR; TCRdb's copy has only in-frame clones and leaves some out. V and J calls and clone size are those listed in that table; D and trimming were worked out from the DNA. The repertoire holds 95,000 to 100,000 clones, over 80% seen once, with less than 7.5% in the top ten. This record belongs to a study of blood T cell repertoires in COVID-19. Study details: The United States, Italy and Spain provided the acute and convalescent COVID-19 samples. PBMCs, B-cell-depleted T cells, or T cells were the source of the cDNA or gDNA that made up the material.

The clonotype was recovered from a man aged 50 or older with active COVID-19. The sequencing sample was made of peripheral blood.

The CDR3 nucleotides read TGCGCCAGCAGCCAACTTGACAGGGTTAGGAATGAGCAGTTCTTC. Encoded protein: CASSQLDRVRNEQFF. The genes are TRBV4-1 and TRBJ2-1; TRBD1 aligns across 7 bases. The CDR3 is 15 residues long. V was pared by 2 bases and J by 7 bases, with 8 bases of the junction left unmatched. Germline V lookup: CDR1 MGHRA, CDR2 YSYEKL.